This T cell receptor beta chain was retrieved from a study of shared clonotypes between healthy human individuals. Generated by immunoSEQ multiplex PCR, the TCRdb table keeps only in-frame clones and is missing some. Of roughly 490,000 clones listed, about three quarters are singletons. With unsorted samples, genomic DNA was obtained from some 100 million PBMCs. The CDR3 is made up of 15 amino acids. The germline V gene encodes CDR1 MRHNA and CDR2 SNTAGT. J gave up 8 bases and V 2 bases, and 7 bases lay outside the gene matches. This clonotype was sampled from a woman aged 40 to 55 in good health. Some clones in this sample may be carry-over from other donors' samples. Sequencing was done on a sample of PBMCs. V and J are TRBV6-4 and TRBJ2-1; 9 bases agree with TRBD2. The CDR3 here is CASSDGAGGPDEQFF. In DNA form, the CDR3 reads TGTGCCAGCAGTGACGGGGCGGGAGGGCCCGATGAGCAGTTCTTC.